This entry describes one TCR beta chain. The sample belongs to a study of blood T cell repertoires in COVID-19. Study overall: The samples span acute and convalescent COVID-19 from the United States, Italy and Spain. Nucleic acid was either cDNA or gDNA, and it came from T cells, B-cell-depleted T cells, or PBMCs.

In the source study's methods: Amplification with reference gene primers provided the estimates of nucleated cell counts. Only in-frame clones appear in the TCRdb table, and some are missing; sequencing was by immunoSEQ multiplex PCR. For V, J and clone size, that table is used; D and trimming come from the DNA. The sample consists of fewer than 250,000 clones, 86% of them appearing once. The germline V gene has CDR1 SGHNT and CDR2 YYREEE (reference sequence). The CDR3 has 17 amino acids. Trimming cost V 3 bases and J 4 bases; bases outside gene matches: 11. The chain joins TRBV5-4 to TRBJ2-3; 10 nucleotides agree with TRBD2. The sequence came from a woman aged 50 to 65 with acute or convalescent COVID-19. The sample was peripheral blood. The CDR3 nucleotides read TGTGCCAGCAGCTCCCCCCAGCGGGGGGGCCCGGCAGATACGCAGTATTTT. Residues: CASSSPQRGGPADTQYF.